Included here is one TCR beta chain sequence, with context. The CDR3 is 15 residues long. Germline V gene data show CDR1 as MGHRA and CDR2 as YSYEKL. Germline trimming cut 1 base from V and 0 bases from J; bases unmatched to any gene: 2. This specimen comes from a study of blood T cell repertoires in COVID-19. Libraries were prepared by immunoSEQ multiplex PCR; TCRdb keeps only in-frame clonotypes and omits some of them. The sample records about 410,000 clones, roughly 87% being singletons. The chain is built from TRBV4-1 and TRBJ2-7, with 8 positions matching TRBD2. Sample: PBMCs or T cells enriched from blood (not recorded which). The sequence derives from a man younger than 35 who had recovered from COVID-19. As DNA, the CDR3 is TGCGCCAGCAGCCAAGTACTAGCGGCCTCCTACGAGCAGTACTTC. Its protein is CASSQVLAASYEQYF.